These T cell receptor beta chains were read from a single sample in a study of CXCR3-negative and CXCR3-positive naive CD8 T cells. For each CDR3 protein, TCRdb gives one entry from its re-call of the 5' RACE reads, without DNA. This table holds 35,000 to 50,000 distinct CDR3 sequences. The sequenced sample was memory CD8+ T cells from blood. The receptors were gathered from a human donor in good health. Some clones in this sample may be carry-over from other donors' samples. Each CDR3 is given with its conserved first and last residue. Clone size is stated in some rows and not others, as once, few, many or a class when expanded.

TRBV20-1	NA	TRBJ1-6	CSARDDAGTDNSPLHF
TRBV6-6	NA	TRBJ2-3	CASSLIGTTDTQYF
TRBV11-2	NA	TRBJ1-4	CASWGGTHYEKLFF
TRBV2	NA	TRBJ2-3	CAISGTGEPSGGRTDTQYF
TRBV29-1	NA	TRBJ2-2	CSVLAFAGELFF
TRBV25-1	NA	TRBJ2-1	CASGTGTDQLF
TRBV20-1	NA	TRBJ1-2	CSARGGQHYGYTF
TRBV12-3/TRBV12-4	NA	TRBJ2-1	CASSLAGPTGEQFF
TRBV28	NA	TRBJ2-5	CAGGPGQGAKRTQYF
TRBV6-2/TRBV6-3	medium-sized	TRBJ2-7	CASTTGAGHSYEQYF
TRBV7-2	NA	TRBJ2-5	CASSPRTGGGTQYF
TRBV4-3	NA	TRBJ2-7	CASSQDSQGYEQYF
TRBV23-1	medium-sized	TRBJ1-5	CARKRARGNQPQHF
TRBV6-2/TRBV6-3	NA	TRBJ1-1	CASSYNRGGQGTEAFF
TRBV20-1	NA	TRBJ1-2	CSALDREFKNYGYTF
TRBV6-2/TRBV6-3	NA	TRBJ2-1	CASDPEGDYNEQFF
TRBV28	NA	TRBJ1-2	CASSNLQGVWNGYTF
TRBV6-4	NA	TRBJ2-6	CASSDPQGTAGANVRTF
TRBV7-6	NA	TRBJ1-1	CASSLRTGGAETEAFF
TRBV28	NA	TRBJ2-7	CARRDLNYEQYF
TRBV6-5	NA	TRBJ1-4	CATRSLGNEKLFF
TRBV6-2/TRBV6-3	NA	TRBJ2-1	CASSYRASGGNEQFF
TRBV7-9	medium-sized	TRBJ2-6	CATPSGQGPLWANVLTF
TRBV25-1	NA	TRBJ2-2	CASSGLGQATINTGELFF
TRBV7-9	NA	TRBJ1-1	CASSYGVEAFF
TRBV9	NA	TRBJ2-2	CASSVARGGQENTGELFF
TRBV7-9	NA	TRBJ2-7	CASSNDRGPYEQYF
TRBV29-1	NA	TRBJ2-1	CSTRDSNEQFF
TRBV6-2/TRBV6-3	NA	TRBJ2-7	CASSYGPLEDRDYEQYF
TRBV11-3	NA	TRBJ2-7	CASSTSGDEQYF
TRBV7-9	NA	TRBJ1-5	CASSFQNQPQHF
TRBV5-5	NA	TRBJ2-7	CASGPGTRRYEQYF
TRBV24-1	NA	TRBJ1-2	CATSVGSNYGYTF
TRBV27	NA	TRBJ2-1	CASRPGQGIDEQFF
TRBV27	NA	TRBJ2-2	CASSLYHGELFF
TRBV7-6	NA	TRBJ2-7	CASSPSGGGYEQYF
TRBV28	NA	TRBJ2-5	CASSGLWEAGLGVEYF
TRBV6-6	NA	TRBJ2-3	CASSYSASVDTQYF